Listed below are T cell receptor beta chains from one sample, sequenced in a study of beta chain features in type 1 diabetes. The data were produced by immunoSEQ multiplex PCR, yet TCRdb's version contains in-frame clones alone and is incomplete. The profile shows around 300,000 clones, approximately 11% of them singletons. The sequenced sample was naive CD4+ T cells from blood. The source of these receptors is a woman in her thirties in good health. The CDR3 runs from the conserved cysteine through the conserved F or W. The D gene is left open where the match is weak. Rows give clone size only sometimes, using once, few, many, or a class for an expanded clone.

V gene	clone size	J gene	CDR3 length	D gene	CDR3 protein	CDR3 DNA
TRBV6-5	-	TRBJ1-4	14	-	CASSYSARPDQLFF	TGTGCCAGCAGTTACTCGGCCAGGCCTGATCAACTGTTTTTT
TRBV28	-	TRBJ2-7	15	-	CASSPSAANSYEQYF	TGTGCCAGCAGTCCTTCAGCGGCCAATTCCTACGAGCAGTACTTC
TRBV7-9	-	TRBJ1-3	14	-	CASSFSISGNTIYF	TGTGCCAGCAGCTTTTCCATCTCTGGAAACACCATATATTTT
TRBV29-1	-	TRBJ2-1	17	TRBD2	CSVAALWTSGSEDEQFF	TGCAGCGTTGCCGCCCTTTGGACTAGCGGGAGTGAGGATGAGCAGTTCTTC
TRBV18	-	TRBJ1-1	14	TRBD1	CASSRQGVNTEAFF	TGTGCCAGCTCGCGACAGGGCGTGAACACTGAAGCTTTCTTT
TRBV4-2	-	TRBJ1-2	14	TRBD1	CASSLGTGNYGYTF	TGTGCCAGCAGCCTTGGGACAGGGAACTATGGCTACACCTTC
TRBV28	-	TRBJ1-1	12	-	CASSLTLTEAFF	TGTGCCAGCAGTTTGACTTTAACTGAAGCTTTCTTT
TRBV5-1	few	TRBJ2-3	15	TRBD1	CASSSDRGSTDTQYF	TGCGCCAGCAGCTCGGACAGGGGTTCAACAGATACGCAGTATTTT
TRBV7-2	-	TRBJ1-2	15	TRBD1	CASSSGQGANYGYTF	TGTGCCAGCAGCTCGGGACAGGGGGCGAACTATGGCTACACCTTC
TRBV6-5	-	TRBJ2-1	13	-	CASRQDIANEQFF	TGTGCCAGCAGACAGGACATTGCGAATGAGCAGTTCTTC
TRBV27	few	TRBJ2-5	13	-	CASSQRLGETQYF	TGTGCCAGCAGTCAAAGACTCGGAGAGACCCAGTACTTC
TRBV7-2	-	TRBJ2-5	15	-	CASSLVNTGIETQYF	TGTGCCAGCAGCTTAGTCAATACAGGGATAGAGACCCAGTACTTC
TRBV28	-	TRBJ2-7	14	TRBD1	CASSLQGGPYEQYF	TGTGCCAGCAGCTTACAGGGGGGTCCCTACGAGCAGTACTTC
TRBV1	few	TRBJ2-1	15	-	CTSSQDLVSLVEQFF	TGCACCAGCAGCCAAGATCTAGTGAGTCTGGTTGAGCAGTTCTTC
TRBV5-1	few	TRBJ2-1	15	TRBD2	CASSRGGTDYNEQFF	TGCGCCAGCAGCCGGGGGGGTACTGACTACAATGAGCAGTTCTTC
TRBV18	few	TRBJ1-5	13	-	CASSPGASQPQHF	TGTGCCAGCTCACCAGGGGCGTCTCAGCCCCAGCATTTT